This T cell receptor (beta chain) was captured by sequencing in a study of identical twins. TCRdb independently ran MiXCR on the 5' RACE reads; one entry per CDR3 protein. The profile covers about 700,000 distinct CDR3 sequences, with around 6% appearing a single time and about 2% taken by the ten largest. This clonotype appeared many times. This sequence was found in a man between 18 and 35 years old in good health. Source material: naive T cells sorted from blood.

The CDR3, as DNA: TGCAGTGCAATGCCATCACAGGGCGTTGGGGAGACCCAGTACTTC. Its translation is CSAMPSQGVGETQYF. The chain employs TRBV20-1 and TRBJ2-5, with TRBD1 as a possible D gene (6 bases). Germline assignment: CDR1 DFQATT and CDR2 SNEGSKA (reference sequence). CDR3 length: 15 residues. Deletions cut 6 bases from V and 5 bases from J, with 22 bases between.